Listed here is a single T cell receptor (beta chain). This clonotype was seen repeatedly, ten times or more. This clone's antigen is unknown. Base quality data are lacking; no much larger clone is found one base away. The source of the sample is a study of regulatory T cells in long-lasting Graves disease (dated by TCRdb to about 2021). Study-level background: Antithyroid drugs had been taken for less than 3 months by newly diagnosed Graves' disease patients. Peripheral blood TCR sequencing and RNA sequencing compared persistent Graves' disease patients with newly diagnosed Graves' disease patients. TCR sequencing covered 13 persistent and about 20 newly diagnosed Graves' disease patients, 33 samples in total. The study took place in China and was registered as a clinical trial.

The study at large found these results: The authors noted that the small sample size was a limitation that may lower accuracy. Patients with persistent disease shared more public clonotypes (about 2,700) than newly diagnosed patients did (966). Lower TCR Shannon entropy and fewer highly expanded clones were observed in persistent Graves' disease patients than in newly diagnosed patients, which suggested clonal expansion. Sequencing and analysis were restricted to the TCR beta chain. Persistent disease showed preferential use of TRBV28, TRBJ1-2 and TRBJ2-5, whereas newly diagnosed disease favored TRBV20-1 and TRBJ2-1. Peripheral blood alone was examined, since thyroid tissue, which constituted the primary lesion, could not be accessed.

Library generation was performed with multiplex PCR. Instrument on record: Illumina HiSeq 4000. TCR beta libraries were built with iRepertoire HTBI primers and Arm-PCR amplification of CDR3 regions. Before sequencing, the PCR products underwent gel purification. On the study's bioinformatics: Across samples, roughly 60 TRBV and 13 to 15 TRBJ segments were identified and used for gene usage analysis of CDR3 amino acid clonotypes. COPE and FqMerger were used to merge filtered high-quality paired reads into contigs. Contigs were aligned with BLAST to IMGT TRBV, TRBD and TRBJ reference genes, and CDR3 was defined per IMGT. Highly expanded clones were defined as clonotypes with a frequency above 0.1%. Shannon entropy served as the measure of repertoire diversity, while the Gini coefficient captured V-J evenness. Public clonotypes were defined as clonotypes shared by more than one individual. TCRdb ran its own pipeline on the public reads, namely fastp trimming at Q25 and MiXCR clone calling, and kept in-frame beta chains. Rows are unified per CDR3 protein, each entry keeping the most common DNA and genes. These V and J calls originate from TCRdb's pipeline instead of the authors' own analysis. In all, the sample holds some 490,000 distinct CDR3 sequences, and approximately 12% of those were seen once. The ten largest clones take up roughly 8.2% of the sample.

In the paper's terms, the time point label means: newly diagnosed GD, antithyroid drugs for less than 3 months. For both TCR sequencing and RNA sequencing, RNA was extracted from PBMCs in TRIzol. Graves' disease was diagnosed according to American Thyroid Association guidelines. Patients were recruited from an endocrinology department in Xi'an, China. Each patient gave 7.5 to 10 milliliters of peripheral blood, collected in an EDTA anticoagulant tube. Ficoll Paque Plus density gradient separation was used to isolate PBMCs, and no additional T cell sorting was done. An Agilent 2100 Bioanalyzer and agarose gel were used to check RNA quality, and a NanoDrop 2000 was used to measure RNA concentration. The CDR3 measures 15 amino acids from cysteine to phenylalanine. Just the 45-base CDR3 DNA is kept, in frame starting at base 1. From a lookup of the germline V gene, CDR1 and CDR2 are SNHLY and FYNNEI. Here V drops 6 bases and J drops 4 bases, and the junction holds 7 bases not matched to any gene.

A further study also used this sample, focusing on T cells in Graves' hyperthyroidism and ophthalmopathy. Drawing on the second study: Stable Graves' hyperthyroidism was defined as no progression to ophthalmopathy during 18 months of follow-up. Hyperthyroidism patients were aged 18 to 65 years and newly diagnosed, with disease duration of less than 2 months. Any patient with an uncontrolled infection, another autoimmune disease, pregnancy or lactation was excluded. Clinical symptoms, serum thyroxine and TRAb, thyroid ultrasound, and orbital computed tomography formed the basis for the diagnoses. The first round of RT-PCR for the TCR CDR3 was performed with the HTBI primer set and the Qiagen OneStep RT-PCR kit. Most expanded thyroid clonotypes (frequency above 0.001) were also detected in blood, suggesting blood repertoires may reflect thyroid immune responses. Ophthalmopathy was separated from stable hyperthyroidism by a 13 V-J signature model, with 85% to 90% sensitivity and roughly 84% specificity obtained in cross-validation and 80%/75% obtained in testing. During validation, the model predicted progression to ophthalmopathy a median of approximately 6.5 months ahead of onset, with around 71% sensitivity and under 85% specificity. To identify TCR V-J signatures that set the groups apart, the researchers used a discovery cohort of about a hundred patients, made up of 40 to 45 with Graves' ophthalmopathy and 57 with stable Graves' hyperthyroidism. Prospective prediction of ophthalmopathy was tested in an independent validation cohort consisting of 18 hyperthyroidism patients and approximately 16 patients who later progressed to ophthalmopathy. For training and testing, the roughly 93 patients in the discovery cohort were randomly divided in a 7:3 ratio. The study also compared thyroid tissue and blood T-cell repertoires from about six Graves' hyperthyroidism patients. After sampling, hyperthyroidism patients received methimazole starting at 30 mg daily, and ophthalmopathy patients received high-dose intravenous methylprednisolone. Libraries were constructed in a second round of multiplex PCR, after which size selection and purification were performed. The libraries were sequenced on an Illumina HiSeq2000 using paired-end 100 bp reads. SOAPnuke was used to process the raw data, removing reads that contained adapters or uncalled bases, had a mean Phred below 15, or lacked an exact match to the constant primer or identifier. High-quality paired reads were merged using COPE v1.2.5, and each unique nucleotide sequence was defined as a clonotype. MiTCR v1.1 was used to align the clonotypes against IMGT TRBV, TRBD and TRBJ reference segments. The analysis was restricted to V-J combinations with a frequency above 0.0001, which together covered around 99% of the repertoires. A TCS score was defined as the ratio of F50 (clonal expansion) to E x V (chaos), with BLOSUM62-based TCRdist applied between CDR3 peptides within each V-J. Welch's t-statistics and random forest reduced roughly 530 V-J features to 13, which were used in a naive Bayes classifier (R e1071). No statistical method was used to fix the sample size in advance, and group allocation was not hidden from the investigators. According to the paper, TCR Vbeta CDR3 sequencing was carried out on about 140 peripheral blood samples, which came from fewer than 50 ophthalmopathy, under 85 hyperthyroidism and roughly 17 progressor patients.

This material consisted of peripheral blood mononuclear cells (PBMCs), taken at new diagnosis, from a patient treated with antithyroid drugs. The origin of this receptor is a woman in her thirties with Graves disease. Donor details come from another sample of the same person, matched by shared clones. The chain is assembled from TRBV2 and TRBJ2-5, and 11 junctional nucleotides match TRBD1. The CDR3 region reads CASRQDRGQRETQYF. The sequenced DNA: TGTGCCAGCAGACAGGACAGGGGGCAGCGAGAGACCCAGTACTTC.